One and the same sample provided the 2 T cell receptor beta chains below, sequenced in a study of cytotoxic CD8 clonotypes in ibrutinib-treated CLL. Assay used: immunoSEQ multiplex PCR; TCRdb lists only in-frame clones, some missing. Of about 160,000 clones in the sample, over 65% were seen once. Source: PBMCs, taken after 12 months of ibrutinib treatment. The receptor source for this set is a human donor with chronic lymphocytic leukemia.

The chain is built from TRBV14 and TRBJ2-7; no reliable D call. Germline CDR1 and CDR2: SGHDN and FVKESK. Trimming pared 4 bases from V and 2 bases from J, leaving 9 bases between. The CDR3 runs to 13 residues. The CDR3 region is CASSLGDPYEQYF. DNA of the CDR3: TGTGCCAGCAGCCTCGGTGACCCCTACGAGCAGTACTTC.

This clone has more than one count but fewer than ten. The chain recombines TRBV29-1 with TRBJ2-3, with D hard to call. The CDR3 runs 15 residues. CDR1 is SQVTM, CDR2 ANQGSEA, per germline. The V end lost 3 bases, the J end lost 0 bases, and 13 bases lay between the germline ends. As DNA, the CDR3 is TGCAGCGTTGAGAGGCAGGCCCCGAGCACAGATACGCAGTATTTT. Amino acids: CSVERQAPSTDTQYF.